The 23 T cell receptor beta chains below were found in one sample sequenced in a study of CXCR3-negative and CXCR3-positive naive CD8 T cells. The method, 5' RACE with UMI labels, was used to prepare the TRB cDNA libraries. TCRdb derives one entry per CDR3 protein from the 5' RACE reads, leaving out DNA. Here the sample table reports 70,000 to 100,000 distinct CDR3 sequences. The sequenced sample consisted of naive CXCR3- CD8+ T cells from blood. As to subset: CD45RO-CCR7+CD27+CD95- naive CD8+ T cells lacking CXCR3 (TNR3-). These receptors were obtained from a human donor in good health. Some clones in this sample may be carry-over from other donors' samples.

The rearrangement uses TRBV29-1 and TRBJ2-7; lacking DNA, the TRBD1 call made by TCRdb goes unchecked. The V gene's germline CDR1 is SQVTM and CDR2 ANQGSEA. The CDR3 contains 13 residues. The CDR3: CSVEAPAGNEQYF.

The chain couples TRBV11-1 to TRBJ2-7; TCRdb lists TRBD2, though no DNA is available to test this call. The CDR3 extends over 16 amino acids. Looked up from germline, CDR1 is SGHAT and CDR2 is FQDESV (reference sequence). The CDR3 here is CASSPPGLAGIYEQYF.

The chain recombines TRBV12-3 or TRBV12-4 with TRBJ2-7; TCRdb returns TRBD2, unconfirmable since there is no DNA. The CDR3 runs 15 residues. The CDR3 loop reads CASSWGLAARGEQYF.

The J gene is TRBJ2-3, the V gene TRBV29-1; without DNA, the TCRdb call of TRBD1 cannot be checked. Germline loops: CDR1 SQVTM, CDR2 ANQGSEA. The CDR3 runs 13 residues. CDR3: CSAAAGGTDTQYF.

The rearrangement joins TRBV15 to TRBJ2-7; TCRdb indicates TRBD1, and absent DNA this call remains unverified. CDR3 size: 14 residues. CDR1 and CDR2 (germline): LNHNV, YYDKDF (reference sequence). The CDR3 loop is CATSRERDGYEQYF.

This chain uses TRBV4-3 with TRBJ1-2; TCRdb gives TRBD1 as the D gene, but with no DNA this cannot be confirmed. CDR1 and CDR2 (germline): LGHNA, YSLEER. This CDR3 region has 16 residues. The CDR3 is CASSQDHYGQGDGYTF.

The chain combines TRBV4-1 with TRBJ2-1; TCRdb lists TRBD1, though no DNA is available to test this call. The length of the CDR3 is 18 residues. The germline V gene has CDR1 MGHRA and CDR2 YSYEKL. The CDR3 loop reads CAGQPEFGTPKSYNEQFF.

The V and J genes are TRBV9 and TRBJ1-1. The CDR3 runs to 13 residues. From germline, CDR1 is SGDLS and CDR2 YYNGEE. The CDR3 spells CASSADVNTEAFF. Variable domain in full (rest from reference TRBV9 and TRBJ1-1): DSGVTQTPKHLITATGQRVTLRCSPRSGDLSVYWYQQSLDQGLQFLIQYYNGEERAKGNILERFSAQQFPDLHSELNLSSLELGDSALYFCASSADVNTEAFFGQGTRLTVV.

The chain couples TRBV4-3 to TRBJ2-1. The CDR3 runs to 16 residues. Germline-derived CDR1 and CDR2 are LGHNA and YSLEER. The CDR3: CASSQDRTGPYNEQFF.

The chain is built from TRBV7-6 and TRBJ2-1; the D call of TRBD1 rests on TCRdb alone, since no DNA is present to check it. The CDR3 spans 15 residues. Looked up from germline, CDR1 is SGHVS and CDR2 is FNYEAQ. Here the CDR3 reads CASSLRQGVYNEQFF.

The chain employs TRBV18 and TRBJ2-6; TCRdb gives TRBD1 as the D gene, but with no DNA this cannot be confirmed. This CDR3 is 17 amino acids long. Germline CDR1 is KGHSH and CDR2 is LQKENI. The CDR3: CASSRTGTGSGANVLTF. The full variable domain, with the rest looked up from reference TRBV18 and TRBJ2-6, is NAGVMQNPRHLVRRRGQEARLRCSPMKGHSHVYWYRQLPEEGLKFMVYLQKENIIDESGMPKERFSAEFPKEGPSILRIQQVVRGDSAAYFCASSRTGTGSGANVLTFGAGSRLTVL.

The chain is built from TRBV5-1 and TRBJ2-7. The germline V gene has CDR1 SGHRS and CDR2 YFSETQ. The CDR3 totals 14 residues. The CDR3 here is CASSLAGVPYEQYF.

V usage is TRBV15 and J usage is TRBJ2-1; TCRdb picks TRBD2, but there is no DNA to check that call. Germline V CDR1 and CDR2: LNHNV, YYDKDF (reference sequence). The CDR3 runs 17 residues. The CDR3 is CATSTLPDYFSYNEQFF.

The chain couples TRBV20-1 to TRBJ2-1. The CDR3 consists of 14 residues. From germline, CDR1 is DFQATT and CDR2 SNEGSKA (reference sequence). CDR3 in amino acids: CSARDLTSYNEQFF.

The genes are TRBV5-1 and TRBJ2-5; TCRdb lists TRBD1, though no DNA is available to test this call. CDR1 is SGHRS, CDR2 YFSETQ, per germline. CDR3 length equals 15 residues. This chain's CDR3 is CASSSWGGAQETQYF.

V gene TRBV29-1 combines with J gene TRBJ1-1. The V gene's germline CDR1 is SQVTM and CDR2 ANQGSEA. This CDR3 has 13 amino acids. The CDR3 protein is CSVQGLQIAEAFF.

The chain has TRBV10-3 and TRBJ2-3; TCRdb's assignment of TRBD1 cannot be checked, as there is no DNA. Per germline, CDR1 ENHRY and CDR2 SYGVKD. The CDR3 extends over 14 amino acids. The CDR3 here is CAINRGEVTDTQYF.

The rearrangement uses TRBV29-1 and TRBJ1-3. CDR3 length equals 13 residues. Germline-derived CDR1 and CDR2 are SQVTM and ANQGSEA. CDR3 sequence reads: CSVEGNSGNTIYF.

The chain has TRBV15 and TRBJ2-2; TCRdb gives TRBD2 as the D gene, but with no DNA this cannot be confirmed. This CDR3 spans 16 amino acids. Germline assignment: CDR1 LNHNV and CDR2 YYDKDF (reference sequence). The CDR3 reads CATSKTSGIRAGELFF.

This chain uses TRBV21-1 with TRBJ2-5; TCRdb's D call, TRBD1, is unchecked because there is no DNA. TRBV21-1 is given as a pseudogene. The CDR3 length is 12 residues. Here the CDR3 reads CASRGREETQYF.

The V and J genes are TRBV29-1 and TRBJ2-3; TCRdb names TRBD1, which stays unverified in the absence of DNA. The V gene's germline CDR1 is SQVTM and CDR2 ANQGSEA. The CDR3 is 15 residues long. The CDR3 is CSVEPRGASTDTQYF.

The chain carries TRBV9 and TRBJ2-1; absent DNA, TCRdb's TRBD1 call cannot be checked. This CDR3 region has 14 residues. In germline, CDR1 is SGDLS, CDR2 YYNGEE. The chain's CDR3 is CASSGGTQGDEQFF.

The CDR3: CASSLGVGNSPLHF. The chain links TRBV5-6 to TRBJ1-6. The CDR3 length is 14 residues. CDR1 is SGHDT and CDR2 is YYEEEE in the germline V gene.